This TCR beta chain was identified during a study of T cells expressing NK-cell markers. The overall study: CD3+CD56+NKG2C+, CD3+CD56+NKG2C- and CD3+CD56-NKG2C+ T cells, once sorted, supplied the TCR beta repertoires. Seven sequenced donors out of eight were HCMV-seropositive, one seronegative. Study results and limitations: HCMV specificity was not established for the expanded NKG2C+ T cell clones. The CD3+CD56-NKG2C+ fraction of several donors was also led by these clonotypes.

From its re-call of the 5' RACE reads, TCRdb lists each CDR3 protein once, without DNA. The table for this sample gives hundreds of thousands of distinct CDR3 sequences. As for this clonotype: Its antigen is as yet unknown.

Germline CDR1 ENHRY, CDR2 SYGVKD. The CDR3 runs to 16 residues. The clonotype comes from a man aged 18 to 69 in good health. The chain couples TRBV10-3 to TRBJ2-5; the D gene TCRdb calls, TRBD1, cannot be checked with no DNA. Sequencing was carried out using blood T cells: a sorted CD56 or NKG2C T cell subset, CD4+ or CD8+ T cells, or bulk PBMC T cells (not recorded which). CDR3 sequence reads: CAISDPGQGRNETQYF.